This TCR beta chain was obtained from a study of blood T cell repertoires in COVID-19. Study-wide background: The study drew acute and convalescent COVID-19 samples from the United States, Italy and Spain. In each case, the material was cDNA or gDNA derived from T cells, B-cell-depleted T cells, or PBMCs.

Clones were sequenced by immunoSEQ multiplex PCR, and TCRdb holds only the in-frame ones, with some missing. The data hold 150,000 to 200,000 clones, with roughly 85% observed a single time. V lost 5 bases to trimming and J lost 8 bases, with 10 bases between them. The CDR3 spans 11 residues. Germline V CDR1 and CDR2: SGHNT, YYREEE (reference sequence). Material for sequencing was peripheral blood. The TCR comes from a woman aged 30 to 39 with acute or convalescent COVID-19. V is TRBV5-4 and J is TRBJ1-2, with D hard to call. CDR3 DNA sequence: TGTGCCAGCAGGGGCATGGTCGGCTACACCTTC. Its protein is CASRGMVGYTF.